The TCR beta chain under discussion was sequenced for a study of shared clonotypes between healthy human individuals. In the authors' workflow: Without quality scores, immunoSEQ junctional reads could not be filtered like full-length reads. Data came from immunoSEQ multiplex PCR; TCRdb stores just in-frame clones and leaves some out. The V and J calls and the clone size are those of that table, but D and trimming were determined from the DNA. The sample has about 2.1 million clones, roughly 93% seen once; the top ten hold about 1.7%. CD45RO-negative cells were positively selected for CCR7, leaving out terminally differentiated effector memory CD45RA+ cells. CDR1 and CDR2 from the germline V gene are LGHNT and FRNRAP. V was trimmed by 5 bases and J by 7 bases, leaving 17 bases between them. The CDR3 contains 14 residues.

The J gene is TRBJ1-2, the V gene TRBV12-5, with a possible D match to TRBD1 (5 bases). Sequenced input: naive CD8+ T cells from PBMCs. The origin of this receptor is a man between 18 and 35 years old in good health. Some clones in this sample may be carry-over from other donors' samples. The CDR3, as DNA: TGTGCTAGTGGTCCCTCCGGGGGGGTAGGTGGCTACACCTTC. Amino acid sequence: CASGPSGGVGGYTF.